This T cell receptor (beta chain) was sequenced for a study of technical replicates of blood from a handful of donors. Germline V lookup: CDR1 SGDLS, CDR2 YYNGEE. Trimming at V came to 3 bases and at J to 3 bases, leaving 9 bases not matched to a gene. The CDR3 contains 16 residues. Sequenced by immunoSEQ multiplex PCR; TCRdb stores in-frame clones only, minus some. The sample contains about 60,000 clones, 87% of which appear only once. Sequencing was done on a sample of PBMCs. This clonotype was sampled from a human donor in good health. Some clones in this sample may be carry-over from other donors' samples. The chain uses TRBV9 and TRBJ2-3; 8 nucleotides line up with TRBD1. The CDR3 DNA sequence: TGTGCCAGCAGCGCGCGTTCTCAGGGGGCGACAGATACGCAGTATTTT. Its translation is CASSARSQGATDTQYF.